These 32 T cell receptor beta chains share one sample of origin, sequenced in a study of cytomegalovirus exposure and HLA in healthy donors. PCR amplification relied on 60 Vbeta primers (plus 13 Jbeta primers). This table comes from immunoSEQ multiplex PCR, and its TCRdb copy is limited to in-frame clones, with some not included. This sample's table has about 46,000 clones. Sequenced input: PBMCs. These receptors all stem from a woman in her 40s in good health and CMV-seronegative.

V usage is TRBV25-1 and J usage is TRBJ2-5; 7 positions match TRBD2. The J call is doubtful: the DNA matches TRBJ2-7 better. The CDR3 runs 16 residues. CDR1 MGHDK and CDR2 SYGVNS come from the germline V gene. CDR3 nucleotides: TGTGCCAGCAGTGAATTGTGGCTAGCGGAGCCCTACGAGCAGTACTTC. Its translation: CASSELWLAEPYEQYF.

This CDR3 reads CASSLSGIHTDTQYF. The CDR3 coding sequence is TGTGCCAGCAGTTTGAGCGGGATCCACACAGATACGCAGTATTTT. The V and J genes are TRBV6-5 and TRBJ2-3, with 7 bases matching TRBD2. The germline V gene has CDR1 MNHEY and CDR2 SVGAGI. This CDR3 contains 15 residues. Trimming cost V 4 bases and J 2 bases; bases outside gene matches: 6.

This sequence joins TRBV10-3 and TRBJ1-4; TRBD1 matches at 9 bases. Germline CDR1 reads ENHRY; CDR2 reads SYGVKD. With 5 bases clipped from V and 7 bases from J, the junction kept 5 bases outside the gene matches. This CDR3 has 14 residues. The CDR3 is CAISTGTGIEKLFF. CDR3 bases: TGTGCCATCAGTACCGGGACAGGGATTGAAAAACTGTTTTTT.

In DNA, the CDR3 is TGTGCCATCAGCGACTTTAGGGGGAACACCGGGGAGCTGTTTTTT. This gives the protein CAISDFRGNTGELFF. The V call is TRBV10-3, the J call TRBJ2-2, with TRBD1 as a possible D gene (5 bases). Deletions cut 6 bases from V and 1 base from J, with 12 bases between. Germline CDR1 is ENHRY and CDR2 is SYGVKD. The CDR3 has 15 amino acids.

The genes are TRBV19 and TRBJ1-2; D might be TRBD1 (6 bases). The CDR3 runs to 14 residues. Trimming left V 9 bases short and J 1 base short, with 15 bases between. Germline-derived CDR1 and CDR2 are LNHDA and SQIVND (reference sequence). CDR3 protein: CASKRTDYNYGYTF. CDR3 sequence (DNA): TGTGCCAGCAAGCGGACAGACTATAACTATGGCTACACCTTC. The full variable domain, with the rest looked up from reference TRBV19 and TRBJ1-2, is DGGITQSPKYLFRKEGQNVTLSCEQNLNHDAMYWYRQDPGQGLRLIYYSQIVNDFQKGDIAEGYSVSREKKESFPLTVTSAQKNPTAFYLCASKRTDYNYGYTFGSGTRLTVV.

J is TRBJ2-7 and V is TRBV10-1; 12 nucleotides line up with TRBD2. The germline CDR1 and CDR2 sequences are WNHNN and SYGVQD (reference sequence). This CDR3 comprises 16 residues. V gave up 4 bases and J gave up 7 bases; unmatched junction bases: 11. The CDR3 DNA sequence: TGCGCCAGCAGTGCCCCCATAGGACTAGCGGGACGGGAGCAGTACTTC. It is translated as CASSAPIGLAGREQYF.

The rearrangement links TRBV5-1 to TRBJ1-1, with a tentative D call TRBD1 (6 bases). Trimming removed 0 bases from V and 3 bases from J, with 6 bases in between. Germline V CDR1 and CDR2: SGHRS, YFSETQ. The CDR3 is made up of 13 amino acids. CDR3 loop: CASSLGGHTEAFF. CDR3 sequence (DNA): TGCGCCAGCAGCTTGGGGGGGCACACTGAAGCTTTCTTT. Filled out from reference TRBV5-1 and TRBJ1-1, the complete variable domain reads KAGVTQTPRYLIKTRGQQVTLSCSPISGHRSVSWYQQTPGQGLQFLFEYFSETQRNKGNFPGRFSGRQFSNSRSEMNVSTLELGDSALYLCASSLGGHTEAFFGQGTRLTVV.

The CDR3 coding sequence is TGTGCCAGCAGCGCCCAGCGGGAAAGGACAGATACGCAGTATTTT. Translating it yields CASSAQRERTDTQYF. This chain connects TRBV9 to TRBJ2-3; TRBD2 matches 7 bases. Germline assignment: CDR1 SGDLS and CDR2 YYNGEE. V lost 3 bases to trimming and J lost 3 bases; unmatched junction nucleotides: 7. The length of the CDR3 is 15 residues.

The chain recombines TRBV4-3 with TRBJ1-1; D uncertain. The CDR3 contains 13 residues. The ends were cut back, 3 bases at V and 1 base at J, with 6 bases in the middle. Germline loops: CDR1 LGHNA, CDR2 YSLEER. The DNA of the CDR3 is TGCGCCAGCAGCCAGAACAGGAACACTGAAGCTTTCTTT. Translating it yields CASSQNRNTEAFF.

The V and J genes are TRBV4-3 and TRBJ2-3, with 15 bases lining up with TRBD2. Germline values: CDR1 LGHNA, CDR2 YSLEER. With V trimmed by 4 bases and J by 7 bases, 3 bases remained unmatched. The CDR3 is 15 amino acids. The DNA for the CDR3 is TGCGCCAGCAGCCGGGGACTAGCGGGAGGTAATACGCAGTATTTT. It yields the protein CASSRGLAGGNTQYF.

The rearrangement links TRBV28 to TRBJ2-1, with TRBD1 matching 8 bases. V shed 2 bases, J shed 5 bases, and the junction held 8 bases outside the gene matches. This CDR3 comprises 16 residues. Germline-derived CDR1 and CDR2 are MDHEN and SYDVKM. This CDR3 is CASSLVGQVTDNEQFF. CDR3 sequence (DNA): TGTGCCAGCAGTTTAGTGGGACAGGTTACTGACAATGAGCAGTTCTTC.

The J gene is TRBJ2-7, the V gene TRBV19; 7 bases are shared with TRBD2. CDR3 size: 16 residues. The V gene's germline CDR1 is LNHDA and CDR2 SQIVND (reference sequence). Unmatched junction bases numbered 10, after V lost 0 bases and J lost 5 bases. The chain's CDR3 is CASSIDQRISGNEQYF. In nucleotides, the CDR3 is TGTGCCAGTAGTATAGATCAGAGGATAAGCGGGAACGAGCAGTACTTC.

The CDR3 sequence: CAWSPGNTEAFF. In nucleotides, the CDR3 is TGTGCCTGGAGTCCGGGGAACACTGAAGCTTTCTTT. J is TRBJ1-1 and V is TRBV30; D is uncertain. The V end was cut by 2 bases, the J end by 1 base, with 5 bases between. This CDR3 spans 12 amino acids. The V gene's germline CDR1 is GTSNPN and CDR2 SVGIG (reference sequence).

The rearrangement links TRBV5-1 to TRBJ1-2; 9 bases are shared with TRBD1. The germline V gene has CDR1 SGHRS and CDR2 YFSETQ. This CDR3 spans 15 amino acids. Losses at the gene ends were 0 bases for V and 8 bases for J; bases not matched to a gene: 8. DNA of the CDR3: TGCGCCAGCAGCTTGGATACAGGGGGCGCGGAAGGCTACACCTTC. Its protein is CASSLDTGGAEGYTF.

Written as DNA, the CDR3 is TGTGCCACCGCCGGGGAGTTGGACGAGCAGTACTTC. Its translation: CATAGELDEQYF. The chain is built from TRBV10-3 and TRBJ2-7; a possible D gene is TRBD2 (5 bases). Germline CDR1 ENHRY, CDR2 SYGVKD. The V and J ends lost 10 bases and 5 bases respectively, with 15 bases between them. The CDR3 consists of 12 residues.

The chain links TRBV7-2 to TRBJ1-2; D possibly corresponds to TRBD1 (5 bases). Deletions cut 1 base from V and 6 bases from J, with 12 bases between. This CDR3 spans 14 amino acids. Looked up from germline, CDR1 is SGHTA and CDR2 is FQGNSA. The CDR3 sequence: CASSLGGVGDGYTF. The DNA for the CDR3 is TGTGCCAGCAGCTTAGGGGGGGTCGGGGATGGCTACACCTTC.

The chain uses TRBV28 and TRBJ1-5; no clear D. From germline, CDR1 is MDHEN and CDR2 SYDVKM. The CDR3 spans 15 residues. V lost 4 bases, J lost 1 base, and 11 bases lay in between. The CDR3 reads CASSSPVGSNQPQHF. The CDR3 DNA follows: TGTGCCAGCAGTTCCCCGGTCGGGAGCAATCAGCCCCAGCATTTT.

This chain joins TRBV20-1 and TRBJ2-5, with 8 bases aligning to TRBD2. The CDR3 runs 11 residues. In germline, CDR1 is DFQATT, CDR2 SNEGSKA (reference sequence). CDR3 region: CSGRALETQYF. In DNA, the CDR3 is TGCAGCGGGAGGGCCTTAGAGACCCAGTACTTC.

The chain is built from TRBV5-1 and TRBJ1-2; the D is unclear. V lost 2 bases and J lost 8, with 13 bases in between. CDR3 length: 13 residues. CDR1 and CDR2 (germline): SGHRS, YFSETQ. CDR3 sequence: CASSLSGPRGYTF. The CDR3 coding sequence is TGCGCCAGCAGCTTATCTGGCCCCAGAGGCTACACCTTC.

The chain combines TRBV7-9 with TRBJ2-7, with TRBD2 matching 9 bases. Germline CDR1 SEHNR, CDR2 FQNEAQ (reference sequence). This CDR3 is built from 15 residues. The ends lost 4 bases at V and 6 bases at J; junction bases unmatched: 10. This CDR3 is CASSSRIAGDGEQYF. In DNA form, the CDR3 reads TGTGCCAGCAGCTCGAGGATAGCGGGAGATGGCGAGCAGTACTTC.

The chain is built from TRBV18 and TRBJ1-1; D is undetermined. CDR1 and CDR2 (germline): KGHSH, LQKENI. There are 14 residues in the CDR3. Trimming removed 6 bases from V and 0 bases from J, with 11 bases in between. The CDR3, as DNA: TGTGCCAGCTCTAAGATCGAGCTGAACACTGAAGCTTTCTTT. Residues: CASSKIELNTEAFF.

This chain uses TRBV7-9 with TRBJ2-3; 9 positions match TRBD2. Losses at the gene ends were 1 base for V and 2 bases for J; bases not matched to a gene: 4. The germline gives CDR1 SEHNR, CDR2 FQNEAQ (reference sequence). The CDR3 length is 16 residues. The CDR3 reads CASSLGLAAATDTQYF. CDR3 DNA: TGTGCCAGCAGCTTAGGACTAGCGGCTGCCACAGATACGCAGTATTTT.

The rearrangement joins TRBV4-3 to TRBJ1-1; D gene unclear. This CDR3 has 15 amino acids. CDR1 and CDR2 from the germline V gene are LGHNA and YSLEER. V was pared by 0 bases and J by 1 base, with 9 bases between. The CDR3 spells CASSQDSTENTEAFF. CDR3 nucleotide sequence: TGCGCCAGCAGCCAAGATAGCACCGAGAACACTGAAGCTTTCTTT.

Comments on this clone: Relative to the germline gene, one junction end is altered; a read error may explain this. The rearrangement uses TRBV7-2 and TRBJ2-3; maybe TRBD2 (5 bases). The CDR3 spans 15 residues. CDR1 is SGHTA, CDR2 FQGNSA, per germline. The CDR3 bases are TGTGCCAGCAGCTTGAGAGGACTCCTCACAGATAAGCAGTATTTT. It translates to CASSLRGLLTDKQYF.

V and J are TRBV4-3 and TRBJ2-5; 9 bases align to TRBD2. Germline assignment: CDR1 LGHNA and CDR2 YSLEER. This CDR3 has 14 amino acids. The ends lost 4 bases at V and 5 bases at J; junction bases unmatched: 5. The CDR3 loop is CASSRVAGGETQYF. The CDR3, as DNA: TGCGCCAGCAGCCGGGTCGCGGGAGGGGAGACCCAGTACTTC.

This CDR3 reads CASSPTGEGGYTF. Written as DNA, the CDR3 is TGTGCCAGCTCACCGACAGGTGAAGGAGGCTACACCTTC. The rearrangement links TRBV18 to TRBJ1-2; TRBD1 is a possible D gene (6 bases). Germline CDR1 KGHSH, CDR2 LQKENI. With 3 bases removed from V and 8 bases from J, the gap between germline ends came to 13 bases. The length of the CDR3 is 13 residues.

The chain employs TRBV9 and TRBJ1-2; D may be TRBD1 (5 bases). Germline lookup yields CDR1 SGDLS and CDR2 YYNGEE. V lost 4 bases and J 6 bases, leaving 16 bases between the germline ends. The CDR3 loop spans 14 amino acids. The CDR3 loop reads CASSSGRGGDGYTF. The DNA for the CDR3 is TGTGCCAGCAGCTCTGGACGGGGGGGTGATGGCTACACCTTC.

To note about this clone: Mismatch with germline at one junction end may stem from a read error. The chain carries TRBV4-3 and TRBJ2-1; a possible D gene is TRBD2 (5 bases). CDR1 LGHNA and CDR2 YSLEER come from the germline V gene. This CDR3 spans 16 amino acids. CDR3 sequence (DNA): TGCGCCAGCAGCGAAGAAGAAGGACTCCACTACAATGAGCAGTTCTTC. This gives the protein CASSEEEGLHYNEQFF.

The rearrangement joins TRBV12-5 to TRBJ1-5; unclear D gene. The CDR3 consists of 14 residues. The germline gives CDR1 LGHNT, CDR2 FRNRAP. Trimming pared 6 bases from V and 4 bases from J, leaving 13 bases between. CDR3 DNA: TGTGCTAGTGGAATCGGAGATGGAAATCAGCCCCAGCATTTT. It encodes CASGIGDGNQPQHF. The whole variable domain, filled in from reference TRBV12-5 and TRBJ1-5, reads DARVTQTPRHKVTEMGQEVTMRCQPILGHNTVFWYRQTMMQGLELLAYFRNRAPLDDSGMPKDRFSAEMPDATLATLKIQPSEPRDSAVYFCASGIGDGNQPQHFGDGTRLSIL.

On this clone itself: Mismatch with germline at one junction end may stem from a read error. The rearrangement joins TRBV6-5 to TRBJ2-3, with 7 bases lining up with TRBD2. Germline V lookup: CDR1 MNHEY, CDR2 SVGAGI. The CDR3 spans 14 residues. The CDR3: CASSLAESTDTRYF. In DNA, the CDR3 is TGTGCCAGCAGTCTAGCGGAAAGCACAGATACGCGGTATTTT.

DNA for the CDR3: TGTGCCAGCAGTTTAGCGGGGGGACAAGGTAGCAATCAGCCCCAGCATTTT. Amino acids: CASSLAGGQGSNQPQHF. This rearrangement joins TRBV27 to TRBJ1-5, with D possibly being TRBD1 (6 bases). Trimming took off 2 bases at V and 0 bases at J, with 14 bases between the two ends. The CDR3 has 17 residues. In germline, CDR1 is MNHEY, CDR2 SMNVEV (reference sequence).

The J gene is TRBJ2-3, the V gene TRBV5-1; possibly TRBD2 for D (6 bases). CDR1 and CDR2 (germline): SGHRS, YFSETQ. The CDR3 is 17 amino acids. The ends were cut back, 0 bases at V and 0 bases at J, with 14 bases in the middle. CDR3 loop: CASSLVVSGTSTDTQYF. Written as DNA, the CDR3 is TGCGCCAGCAGCTTGGTAGTTAGCGGAACTAGCACAGATACGCAGTATTTT. Full variable domain (missing parts from reference TRBV5-1 and TRBJ2-3): KAGVTQTPRYLIKTRGQQVTLSCSPISGHRSVSWYQQTPGQGLQFLFEYFSETQRNKGNFPGRFSGRQFSNSRSEMNVSTLELGDSALYLCASSLVVSGTSTDTQYFGPGTRLTVL.